This T cell receptor beta chain was sequenced during a study of breast tumors, draining lymph nodes, adjacent tissues. General study points: Findings are consistent with lymph node origin and intratumoral expansion of most tumor T cells.

TCRdb redid the calling of the multiplex PCR reads with MiXCR, one entry per CDR3 protein. This table has approximately 130,000 distinct CDR3 sequences, over 20% appearing once. Trimming cost V 3 bases and J 6 bases, with 17 bases left between them. This CDR3 region has 16 residues. Axillary draining lymph nodes of breast cancer patients supplied the node samples. With respect to this clonotype: Its antigen is unidentified.

This receptor was identified in a female donor with breast cancer. Some clones in this sample may be carry-over from other donors' samples. The genes are TRBV12-3 or TRBV12-4 and TRBJ2-2, with a weak D call TRBD2 (6 bases). Material for sequencing was axillary lymph node tissue. CDR3 in DNA: TGTGCCAGCAGTTTGGGCCGGGGGATTTTTTCCGGGGAGCTGTTTTTT. Translating it yields CASSLGRGIFSGELFF.